The present TCR beta chain was sequenced within a study of CD8 T cells in ankylosing spondylitis. The study's findings and limits: Reportedly, matched ankylosing spondylitis synovial fluid was significantly enriched for disease-linked clones.

As to this clonotype: Its antigen remains unknown.

The CDR3 sequence is 17 residues long. V lost 0 bases to trimming and J lost 2 bases; unmatched junction nucleotides: 7. The germline CDR1 and CDR2 sequences are PRHDT and FYEKMQ (reference sequence). TCRdb reprocessed the 5' RACE reads with MiXCR, giving one entry per CDR3 protein. This sample yields 250,000 or so distinct CDR3 sequences, of which roughly a quarter are seen a single time; 0.6% to 0.75% belongs to the top ten. The chain links TRBV13 to TRBJ2-7; 10 bases line up with TRBD2. Material: blood, either unsorted or a sorted T cell fraction (not recorded which). This sequence originates from a male donor with ankylosing spondylitis or in good health (not recorded which). The CDR3 spells CASSLGGLAGDPYEQYF. CDR3 sequence (DNA): TGTGCCAGCAGCTTAGGAGGGCTAGCGGGGGACCCCTACGAGCAGTACTTC.